The TCR beta chain described here comes from a study of CD8+ T cells in alopecia areata. Study summary: The study gave treated patients oral tofacitinib at 5 to 10 mg twice daily.

Investigators isolated RNA and reverse transcribed it into cDNA to act as the sequencing template. This table comes from immunoSEQ multiplex PCR, and its TCRdb copy is limited to in-frame clones, with some not included. The sample has fewer than 8,000 clones, roughly 55% seen once. This CDR3 comprises 14 residues. Trimming cost V 2 bases and J 1 base, with 10 bases left between them. The germline gives CDR1 SGHDT, CDR2 YYEEEE. Alopecia areata patients provided lesional scalp punch biopsies and peripheral blood, both collected for the study. A few counts support this clone. Its matching antigen is unknown. Study-wide points: Alphabeta T cells residing in normal skin are also sequenced in scalp samples.

J is TRBJ2-7 and V is TRBV5-6; a possible D gene is TRBD2 (5 bases). This specimen consisted of skin, obtained at week 0. This receptor was obtained from a human donor with alopecia areata. CDR3 residues: CASSFQADSYEQYF. CDR3 DNA: TGTGCCAGCAGCTTTCAAGCGGATTCCTACGAGCAGTACTTC.